The 23 T cell receptor beta chains below were found in one sample sequenced in a study of beta chain features in type 1 diabetes. Notes on the study in general: Shortening that was moderate but significant affected the TCRB CDR3s of Type 1 diabetes patients in all four CD4+ subsets.

Reverse transcribing all isolated RNA meant expressed TCRB transcripts were sequenced. Assay used: immunoSEQ multiplex PCR; TCRdb lists only in-frame clones, some missing. The data show hundreds of thousands of clones, around 15% seen once. Antigens of these TCRs are unknown. The specimen sequenced was naive CD4+ T cells from blood. These TCRs come from a man between 18 and 35 years old with type 1 diabetes.

This clone was seen a handful of times. The chain employs TRBV7-2 and TRBJ1-2; D gene ambiguous. Trimming took off 5 bases at V and 8 bases at J, with 18 bases between the two ends. Per germline, CDR1 SGHTA and CDR2 FQGNSA. The CDR3 runs 14 residues. CDR3 DNA: TGTGCCAGCAGCCCCGGGATGCCGTTCGGAGGCTACACCTTC. It encodes CASSPGMPFGGYTF.

This clone has a handful of counts. The chain combines TRBV28 with TRBJ1-3; D not certain. The CDR3 runs to 15 residues. The ends were cut back, 5 bases at V and 9 bases at J, with 20 bases in the middle. The germline V gene encodes CDR1 MDHEN and CDR2 SYDVKM. The CDR3 loop reads CASSPPGGWRSTIYF. For the CDR3, the DNA is TGTGCCAGCAGTCCTCCGGGAGGTTGGCGGAGCACCATATATTTT.

This clone came up a few times. This chain uses TRBV2 with TRBJ1-5; D not certain. This CDR3 contains 12 residues. The V end lost 4 bases, the J end lost 9 bases, and 10 bases lay between the germline ends. The germline V gene encodes CDR1 SNHLY and CDR2 FYNNEI. CDR3 residues: CASSGEVAPQHF. CDR3 in DNA: TGTGCCAGCAGTGGGGAGGTCGCGCCCCAGCATTTT.

This clone was detected only a few times. The chain combines TRBV30 with TRBJ1-2; D remains unclear. CDR3 length: 13 residues. Germline values: CDR1 GTSNPN, CDR2 SVGIG (reference sequence). V was cut by 5 bases and J by 4 bases, with 14 bases left in between. CDR3 sequence: CAWVSSKTYGYTF. CDR3 nucleotides: TGTGCCTGGGTCTCCTCCAAGACCTATGGCTACACCTTC.

This clone was detected only a few times. The chain employs TRBV11-2 and TRBJ2-5, with a possible D match to TRBD1 (6 bases). CDR3 size: 14 residues. Germline V gives CDR1 SGHAT, CDR2 FQNNGV. V was clipped by 3 bases and J by 0 bases, with 8 bases between them. The CDR3 DNA follows: TGTGCCAGCAGCTTTCAGGGGAACCAAGAGACCCAGTACTTC. Translation: CASSFQGNQETQYF.

The chain couples TRBV4-1 to TRBJ2-3; 10 nucleotides agree with TRBD1. The CDR3 is made up of 17 amino acids. Germline V lookup: CDR1 MGHRA, CDR2 YSYEKL. Trimming cost V 2 bases and J 3 bases; bases outside gene matches: 8. CDR3: CASSQLPGQGGTDTQYF. The CDR3 coding sequence is TGCGCCAGCAGCCAACTGCCTGGACAGGGGGGAACAGATACGCAGTATTTT.

V and J are TRBV5-4 and TRBJ2-7, with D possibly called TRBD1 or TRBD2 (5 bases each). The V and J ends lost 0 bases and 4 bases respectively, with 11 bases between them. Per germline, CDR1 SGHNT and CDR2 YYREEE (reference sequence). This CDR3 spans 14 amino acids. This CDR3 reads CASSLGEGLYEQYF. DNA of the CDR3: TGTGCCAGCAGCTTGGGAGAGGGGCTTTACGAGCAGTACTTC.

This chain links TRBV29-1 with TRBJ1-1, with TRBD1 matching over 11 bases. The germline V gene encodes CDR1 SQVTM and CDR2 ANQGSEA. The CDR3 totals 13 residues. The trim removed 6 bases at V and 3 bases at J, leaving 3 bases unmatched. The DNA for the CDR3 is TGCAGCGTGGGACAGGGGGGAGACACTGAAGCTTTCTTT. This sequence encodes CSVGQGGDTEAFF. The entire variable domain, with the rest obtained from reference TRBV29-1 and TRBJ1-1, is as follows: SAVISQKPSRDICQRGTSLTIQCQVDSQVTMMFWYRQQPGQSLTLIATANQGSEATYESGFVIDKFPISRPNLTFSTLTVSNMSPEDSSIYLCSVGQGGDTEAFFGQGTRLTVV.

This clone has only a few counts. V is TRBV6-5 and J is TRBJ2-1; 8 bases align to TRBD2. Germline V gene lookup returns CDR1 MNHEY and CDR2 SVGAGI. The CDR3 spans 14 residues. With V trimmed by 4 bases and J by 10 bases, 9 bases remained unmatched. In nucleotides, the CDR3 is TGTGCCAGCAGTTGGACGGGAGGGGCGGGGGAGCAGTTCTTC. This gives the protein CASSWTGGAGEQFF.

The chain carries TRBV30 and TRBJ2-5, with a tentative D call TRBD2 (6 bases). CDR1 is GTSNPN, CDR2 SVGIG, per germline (reference sequence). The V end lost 5 bases, the J end lost 5 bases, and 15 bases lay between the germline ends. The CDR3 sequence is 13 residues long. In DNA form, the CDR3 reads TGTGCCTGGGATCGGCAGGGAGGCGAGACCCAGTACTTC. Protein product: CAWDRQGGETQYF.

Only a few counts were recorded for this clone. V and J are TRBV5-4 and TRBJ2-7; maybe TRBD2 (5 bases). The germline gives CDR1 SGHNT, CDR2 YYREEE (reference sequence). The CDR3 sequence is 16 residues long. Trimming cost V 2 bases and J 2 bases, with 17 bases left between them. DNA of the CDR3: TGTGCCAGCAGCTTCGGAGGTACCGCAACGACCTACGAGCAGTACTTC. Its protein product is CASSFGGTATTYEQYF.

The rearrangement joins TRBV4-2 to TRBJ1-5; D remains unclear. The CDR3 runs 10 residues. The germline gives CDR1 LGHNA, CDR2 YNFKEQ. Trimming cost V 4 bases and J 9 bases, with 4 bases left between them. DNA for the CDR3: TGTGCCAGCAGCCCCCGGCCCCAGCATTTT. Translation gives CASSPRPQHF.

The gene calls are TRBV11-2 and TRBJ2-1; tentative D call: TRBD1 (5 bases). Trimming pared 1 base from V and 7 bases from J, leaving 14 bases between. The germline V gene has CDR1 SGHAT and CDR2 FQNNGV. The CDR3 is made up of 15 amino acids. CDR3 nucleotides: TGTGCCAGCAGCTTAGTTAGTCGGACACGTAATGAGCAGTTCTTC. Translating it yields CASSLVSRTRNEQFF.

This clone appeared a few times. The rearrangement uses TRBV9 and TRBJ2-3, with D hard to call. Trimming stripped 4 bases from V and 3 bases from J, with 12 bases between. Germline V gene lookup returns CDR1 SGDLS and CDR2 YYNGEE. The CDR3 loop spans 14 amino acids. The CDR3 DNA is TGTGCCAGCAGCTCCCGGACGAGTACAGATACGCAGTATTTT. Its translation: CASSSRTSTDTQYF.

The rearrangement links TRBV29-1 to TRBJ1-1, with unresolved D. V was shortened by 8 bases and J by 1 base, with 8 bases between the two germline ends. This CDR3 is 11 amino acids long. Germline V gives CDR1 SQVTM, CDR2 ANQGSEA. DNA of the CDR3: TGCAGCTGCCGGGAGAACACTGAAGCTTTCTTT. Translation gives CSCRENTEAFF.

V usage is TRBV5-1 and J usage is TRBJ2-5; tentative D call: TRBD2 (5 bases). CDR1 is SGHRS, CDR2 YFSETQ, per germline. V was clipped by 2 bases and J by 4 bases, with 9 bases between them. This CDR3 contains 13 residues. DNA of the CDR3: TGCGCCAGCAGCTTTACCGGGGTAGAGACCCAGTACTTC. Its protein is CASSFTGVETQYF.

The J gene is TRBJ2-1, the V gene TRBV4-1; 7 nucleotides agree with TRBD2. The CDR3 consists of 15 residues. The germline V gene encodes CDR1 MGHRA and CDR2 YSYEKL. After removal of 2 bases from V and 6 bases from J, the junction contained 7 bases not matched to a gene. CDR3 region: CASSQPSGKFNEQFF. The DNA of the CDR3 is TGCGCCAGCAGCCAACCCAGCGGGAAGTTCAATGAGCAGTTCTTC.

This clone was counted a few times. The chain uses TRBV19 and TRBJ2-6; D gene unclear. V dropped 11 bases and J dropped 0 bases, with 17 bases sitting between them. Germline V gives CDR1 LNHDA, CDR2 SQIVND (reference sequence). This CDR3 comprises 16 residues. This CDR3 is CAARGNGVSGANVLTF. As DNA, the CDR3 is TGTGCCGCCCGAGGTAATGGCGTCTCTGGGGCCAACGTCCTGACTTTC.

The chain is built from TRBV29-1 and TRBJ2-1; D is perhaps TRBD1 (6 bases). V lost 3 bases to trimming and J lost 2 bases, with 14 bases between them. The CDR3 has 15 amino acids. CDR1 is SQVTM, CDR2 ANQGSEA, per germline. The CDR3 coding sequence is TGCAGCGTTGACGAACAGGGAAGGACCTACAATGAGCAGTTCTTC. This sequence encodes CSVDEQGRTYNEQFF.

This clone was seen only a few times. The rearrangement uses TRBV5-1 and TRBJ1-3; no firm D call. Per germline, CDR1 SGHRS and CDR2 YFSETQ. The CDR3 loop spans 14 amino acids. The V end was cut by 0 bases, the J end by 0 bases, with 4 bases between. The chain's CDR3 is CASSLDLSGNTIYF. DNA of the CDR3: TGCGCCAGCAGCTTGGACCTCTCTGGAAACACCATATATTTT.

This chain uses TRBV30 with TRBJ1-1; 8 bases match TRBD1. With V trimmed by 8 bases and J by 4 bases, 9 bases remained unmatched. Looked up from germline, CDR1 is GTSNPN and CDR2 is SVGIG (reference sequence). CDR3 length: 13 residues. CDR3 sequence reads: CARDRGGSTEAFF. CDR3 nucleotides: TGTGCCCGAGACAGGGGCGGAAGCACTGAAGCTTTCTTT.

The rearrangement joins TRBV30 to TRBJ2-1; 8 bases are shared with TRBD2. The germline V gene has CDR1 GTSNPN and CDR2 SVGIG (reference sequence). CDR3 size: 15 residues. The V segment lost 7 bases and the J segment 3 bases; nucleotides outside the gene matches: 11. The CDR3 sequence is CAFSRGVSRYNEQFF. The CDR3 DNA reads TGTGCCTTTTCGCGGGGGGTCTCTCGCTACAATGAGCAGTTCTTC.

This rearrangement joins TRBV5-1 to TRBJ1-1; the D is unclear. The CDR3 contains 15 residues. Trimming stripped 5 bases from V and 1 base from J, with 15 bases between. Germline lookup yields CDR1 SGHRS and CDR2 YFSETQ. The CDR3 is CASRLLPEENTEAFF. CDR3 nucleotide sequence: TGCGCCAGCAGATTGCTGCCAGAAGAGAACACTGAAGCTTTCTTT. The full variable domain, completed using reference TRBV5-1 and TRBJ1-1, is KAGVTQTPRYLIKTRGQQVTLSCSPISGHRSVSWYQQTPGQGLQFLFEYFSETQRNKGNFPGRFSGRQFSNSRSEMNVSTLELGDSALYLCASRLLPEENTEAFFGQGTRLTVV.